The T cell receptor (beta chain) under discussion was sequenced for a study of cytomegalovirus exposure and HLA in healthy donors (dated by TCRdb to 2015 to 2018). About the full investigation: In an earlier analysis of under 600 of the donors, 276 Gb of sequence data and 90 million to 120 million unique TCR beta sequences from 180 million or so T cells were reported. Roughly 300 gigabases of sequencing data and 70 million to 95 million unique TCR sequences made up an early release that covered under 750 HLA-typed donors. Of the approximately 400 genotyped donors, over 65% fell in the genetic ancestry cluster associated with self-reported Caucasian donors. The study aimed to test whether signatures of past pathogen exposure could be identified by cataloging public T cell receptors. The study profiled the T cell repertoires of under 700 subjects by immunosequencing and related them to cytomegalovirus serostatus. In addition to the first cohort of 650 to 750 subjects, a separate validation cohort of approximately 120 different subjects was used. To predict cytomegalovirus infection status, the study brought together high-throughput TCR immunosequencing, statistical association of individual TCRs with disease status, and machine learning. A later analysis re-analyzed previously published TCR beta repertoires from about 730 donors and added high-resolution HLA genotyping to study TCR occurrence patterns. Rather than drawing on any new phenotypic data, the later analysis identified candidate immune exposures from TCR beta sequences and the way those sequences occurred across donors. In an earlier analysis of 500 to 650 of the donors, high-throughput TCR beta sequencing was used to judge whether each TCR beta V gene segment behaved as functional or pseudogenic. Donor age, sex, ethnicity and CMV serostatus were collected together with the repertoire data. A later genetic analysis used genome-wide SNP genotypes for 398 of the 666 donors, treating that subset as a discovery cohort. Every repertoire in the discovery cohort had been generated on one and the same sequencing platform. HLA typing included class I and class II loci at four-digit resolution. The number of donors typed differed by locus, with roughly 620-640 for A, B, C, DRB1 and DQB1, more than 500 for DQA1, some 570 for DPA1, and around 430 for DPB1. Several DR-DQ haplotypes were treated as single units for association and clustering because of strong linkage in the cohort. Across 398 genotyped donors of the cohort, an average of approximately 240,000 unique TCR beta nucleotide sequences per donor were sequenced, and roughly a sixth of those sequences were non-productive. General study outcomes and caveats: Most TCR sequences were observed very rarely across donors, whereas some public TCRs were present in many individuals. When HLA alleles, especially DR and DQ, strongly co-occurred, attributing TCR associations to individual alleles was difficult. Because HLA typing was unavailable for some donors at each locus, only the typed subset was used in association tests. Sequencing depth was assumed to be roughly uniform across donors in the presence/absence analyses, though that assumption may not hold. For the cohort, immune exposure information was limited to CMV serostatus. A group of highly shared sequence variants was considered likely to be a technical artifact of the sequencing pipeline. An earlier analysis of 587 of the donors showed that most TCR beta V segments appeared in productive rearrangements either about 87% or about 30% of the time, which broadly matched IMGT annotations. According to a later analysis, TCR association rates differed among HLA loci, with DRB1 alleles showing the most associated TCRs and HLA-C alleles showing the fewest. In vitro tests confirmed that a few of the cytomegalovirus-associated TCR beta chains recognize cytomegalovirus antigens. The authors suggested that the approach could potentially be generalized to other disease states and immunological phenotypes. In a later analysis, most CMV-associated TCR beta chains were found to appear HLA-restricted, with HLA associations seemingly driven largely by CMV exposure. This cohort had only TCR beta chains sequenced, and the lack of alpha or paired-chain data limited which features could be detected. Cytomegalovirus status was reported to be diagnosed by the classifier with high specificity and sensitivity in both the original and validation cohorts. A later analysis found that HLA-associated TCR beta chains were more clonally expanded and had lower generation probabilities than equally common non-associated chains. Some IMGT-functional V segments, including TRBV6-2 and TRBV6-3, could not be distinguished by the 87-base-pair reads and were therefore excluded. Because counts were too low, around 17 rarely observed V segments, including chromosome 9 orphons, were left out of the earlier analysis of over 550 of the donors. In a later analysis, several top co-occurrence clusters were reported to appear linked to parvovirus B19, influenza, CMV and Epstein-Barr virus. An association between a missense DCLRE1C variant and V-gene and J-gene trimming of TCR beta chains was found in a later genetic analysis and replicated in an independent cohort. The study listed approximately 160 TCR beta chains as associated with cytomegalovirus. In a later genetic analysis, fewer N-insertions in productive TCRs were reported among donors in an Asian-associated ancestry cluster than the 666-donor mean. Correlated functional status among segregating V segments might be attributable to linkage disequilibrium, but an unknown experimental factor could not be ruled out. A further reported finding was that TCR beta sequences accurately predicted the HLA-A and HLA-B alleles for most subjects in the first cohort. At a false discovery rate of 0.05, a later analysis linked some 18,000 TCR beta sequences to specific HLA alleles.

Details on this clone: It has no known antigen specificity. No per-base quality is available; no much larger clone lies one base away.

The cohort comprised around 700 healthy bone marrow donors. Cohort members were all nominally healthy when sampled, although unrecorded immune exposures were likely present. The donor was CMV seronegative and was included in the group of several hundred seronegative cohort members. A peripheral blood sample was collected from each donor, and TCR beta sequencing was performed on peripheral blood mononuclear cells. The Qiagen DNeasy Blood Extraction Kit was used to extract genomic DNA from the blood cell samples. The V end gives up 6 bases and the J end 7 bases, leaving 6 bases in the junction not matched to a gene. The CDR3 spans 14 residues, from the cysteine through the phenylalanine. The CDR3 DNA has 42 bases and is translated from base 1. CDR1 is given as SNHLY and CDR2 as FYNNEI, both from the germline V gene. To prepare the library, the immunoSEQ multiplex PCR assay was applied. For the multiplex PCR, a mixture combining 60 forward primers for TCR Vbeta segments and 13 reverse primers for TCR Jbeta segments was used. Amplification of the CDR3 region of rearranged TCR beta genes was performed with a multiplex PCR assay on genomic DNA. The amplified TCR beta libraries were sequenced on the Illumina HiSeq System as 87-base-pair reads. Turning to the authors' computational methods: A later analysis tallied 70 million to 100 million unique TCR beta chains across the 650 to 750 repertoires, and about 12 million of those chains were shared by two or more donors. Raw reads were error-corrected and collapsed into unique sequences with a nearest-neighbor algorithm that merged closely related sequences to remove PCR and sequencing errors. Alignment of CDR3 sequences to IMGT reference sequences was used to assign V, D and J gene segments. For a sequence to be retained, a match of at least six nucleotides was required to both a V gene segment and a J gene segment. A rearrangement counted as productive if the CDR3 had no stop codons and remained in frame with V and J, and every other rearrangement counted as non-productive. CDR3 was defined by IMGT convention, running from the second conserved V-encoded cysteine to the conserved J-encoded phenylalanine. The earlier analysis of 550 to 650 of the donors excluded any sequence lacking an unambiguous match to a single V gene segment. In an earlier analysis of some 590 of the donors, a V segment was called functional when productive rearrangements were above 56.7%, and segregating when the standard deviation between donors exceeded 5%. A statistical classification framework was developed to diagnose cytomegalovirus status using the catalog of TCR beta chain sequences. A later analysis assigned V and J genes by comparing TCR nucleotide sequences with IMGT/GENE-DB human TR gene sequences. The TCRdist pipeline was used in a later analysis to assign CDR3 sequences and most-parsimonious VDJ recombination scenarios. A later analysis defined each TCR beta chain by its CDR3 amino acid sequence plus V-gene family, and excluded reads lacking a unique V-gene family. In a later analysis, 500 to 650 highly shared, low-generation-probability nucleotide sequences were removed to address suspected cross-contamination and a sequencing artifact. In a later analysis, a clonal expansion index for each public chain was calculated from normalized within-repertoire ranks of inferred template counts. Generation probabilities in a later analysis came from a VDJ recombination model fitted to out-of-frame rearrangements, and those results were checked against IGoR. Hypergeometric tests were used in a later analysis to score TCR-TCR, TCR-HLA and TCR-CMV co-occurrence, with a repertoire-size bias correction applied to the TCR pairs. A later analysis estimated false discovery rates by permuting HLA or CMV assignments 20 times. In a later analysis, co-occurring TCRs were grouped using DBSCAN, with TCRdist sequence similarity added in when clustering inside HLA-allele-positive subsets. Repertoires with fewer than 30,000 or more than 120,000 public chains, plus five repertoires with anomalous nucleotide sharing, were excluded from co-occurrence clustering. TCRdb stores this immuneACCESS table with in-frame sequences only. Part of the clones is absent; in the studies checked, under half of the shortfall reflects unresolved V genes, and no reason is known for the rest. D and trimming were read from the DNA, whereas the V and J calls and clone size are those reported in that table. The sample table lists around 140,000 clones, around 75% of them with a count of one. The ten largest clonotypes hold 2.9% of the sample.

The material sequenced was PBMCs. The TCR originated in a woman between 25 and 40 years old in good health and CMV-seronegative. This chain joins TRBV2 to TRBJ1-5; TRBD1 matches 10 bases in the middle. CDR3 loop: CASRATGGWQPQHF. In nucleotides, the sequence is TGTGCCAGCAGGGCGACAGGGGGCTGGCAGCCCCAGCATTTT.